This record looks at one TCR beta chain sequence and its context. Antigen specificity is unknown. This sample is drawn from a study of CD4+ T cells in melanoma. The table came from immunoSEQ multiplex PCR; TCRdb's copy has only in-frame clones and leaves some out. Of tens of thousands of clones listed, 55% to 75% are singletons. CDR3 length: 17 residues. CDR1 and CDR2 from the germline V gene are MGHRA and YSYEKL. V was cut by 0 bases and J by 0 bases, with 12 bases left in between. Study-level results: Reportedly, melanoma neoantigen-specific CD4+ T cells showed varied differentiation states.

Sequencing was performed on tumor tissue. The clonotype originates from a human donor with melanoma. The V gene is TRBV4-1, the J gene TRBJ2-4; D uncertain. CDR3 DNA: TGCGCCAGCAGCCAAGATCACGCGAGCCGAGCCAAAAACATTCAGTACTTC. Its translation: CASSQDHASRAKNIQYF.